The 12 T cell receptor beta chains below all came from one sample that was sequenced in a study of shared clonotypes between healthy human individuals. Here immunoSEQ multiplex PCR was the method, and the copy in TCRdb shows in-frame clones only, minus some. The sample yields nearly 1 million clones, approximately 76% seen once. The sequencing input was memory CD4+ T cells sorted from blood. Subset here: CD45RA-negative fraction. The receptors were sampled from a man aged 18 to 30 in good health.

This clone was seen only a few times. The genes are TRBV13 and TRBJ2-4; D is unclear. The V gene's germline CDR1 is PRHDT and CDR2 FYEKMQ (reference sequence). The CDR3 covers 12 residues. The V gene lost 1 base and the J gene lost 5 bases, with 3 bases spanning the gap. CDR3 sequence (DNA): TGTGCCAGCAGCTTAGAGCAAAACATTCAGTACTTC. Amino acids: CASSLEQNIQYF.

The CDR3 here is CASSLEANILSEAFF. CDR3 in DNA: TGTGCCAGCAGCTTGGAGGCGAATATACTGTCTGAAGCTTTCTTT. The gene calls are TRBV5-4 and TRBJ1-1, with D unclear. Germline CDR1 SGHNT, CDR2 YYREEE (reference sequence). Trimming shortened V by 0 bases and J by 6 bases, and 15 bases separated the two germline ends. The CDR3 extends over 15 amino acids.

This chain joins TRBV19 and TRBJ1-2; the D gene is possibly TRBD1 (5 bases). Germline V gene data show CDR1 as LNHDA and CDR2 as SQIVND (reference sequence). The CDR3 is made up of 13 amino acids. The germline V and J ends were trimmed by 5 bases and 8 bases, with 15 bases remaining between them. As DNA, the CDR3 is TGTGCCAGTAGTCACCCCGAAAAGGGGGGCTACACCTTC. This sequence encodes CASSHPEKGGYTF.

The rearrangement joins TRBV11-2 to TRBJ1-1, with D possibly being TRBD1 (6 bases). V lost 5 bases, J lost 0 bases, and 13 bases lay in between. The CDR3 spans 15 residues. Germline V gene data show CDR1 as SGHAT and CDR2 as FQNNGV. The CDR3 region has the DNA TGTGCCAGCAGCGTTAACAGGGCCATGAACACTGAAGCTTTCTTT. Its protein is CASSVNRAMNTEAFF.

This clone was counted a single time. This chain connects TRBV20-1 to TRBJ2-5; D unclear. Germline V gene lookup returns CDR1 DFQATT and CDR2 SNEGSKA (reference sequence). The CDR3 is 11 amino acids. The germline V and J ends were trimmed by 2 bases and 5 bases, with 6 bases remaining between them. The DNA of the CDR3 is TGCAGTGCTAGAATAACGGAGACCCAGTACTTC. The encoded protein is CSARITETQYF.

The chain employs TRBV19 and TRBJ1-5; a possible D gene is TRBD1 (6 bases). Germline CDR1 and CDR2: LNHDA and SQIVND (reference sequence). The V end lost 5 bases, the J end lost 0 bases, and 17 bases lay between the germline ends. The CDR3 covers 17 residues. CDR3 residues: CASSQGGSYYSNQPQHF. CDR3 DNA sequence: TGTGCCAGTAGTCAAGGGGGGTCGTATTATAGCAATCAGCCCCAGCATTTT.

This rearrangement joins TRBV4-2 to TRBJ1-3, with D unclear. Trimming stripped 0 bases from V and 0 bases from J, with 15 bases between. Germline V CDR1 and CDR2: LGHNA, YNFKEQ. The CDR3 sequence is 18 residues long. The DNA for the CDR3 is TGTGCCAGCAGCCAAGATGTATGGCCGACCTTCTCTGGAAACACCATATATTTT. It translates to CASSQDVWPTFSGNTIYF.

The chain is built from TRBV7-9 and TRBJ1-3; 9 nucleotides align to TRBD1. CDR3 length: 16 amino acids. The germline gives CDR1 SEHNR, CDR2 FQNEAQ (reference sequence). Trimming at V came to 6 bases and at J to 1 base, leaving 7 bases not matched to a gene. CDR3 in amino acids: CASRFGTGISGNTIYF. Here the CDR3 DNA reads TGTGCCAGCAGGTTCGGGACAGGGATTTCTGGAAACACCATATATTTT.

The chain couples TRBV28 to TRBJ1-1; D possibly corresponds to TRBD1 (5 bases). Per the germline V gene, CDR1 is MDHEN and CDR2 is SYDVKM. The CDR3 runs to 13 residues. Trimming removed 4 bases from V and 7 bases from J, with 13 bases in between. CDR3 nucleotides: TGTGCCAGCAGTTACCCAGGACAAGTTGAAGCTTTCTTT. It specifies CASSYPGQVEAFF.

The V gene is TRBV5-1, the J gene TRBJ2-7; TRBD1 aligns across 7 bases. The CDR3 sequence is 17 residues long. Germline-derived CDR1 and CDR2 are SGHRS and YFSETQ. V lost 4 bases, J lost 2 bases, and 15 bases stayed unmatched. CDR3 residues: CASSPGLGTANPYEQYF. CDR3 coding DNA: TGCGCCAGCAGCCCCGGGCTGGGGACAGCTAATCCCTACGAGCAGTACTTC.

V usage is TRBV10-1 and J usage is TRBJ2-1; D unclear. Between the trimmed V and J ends, which lost 3 bases and 7 bases, there was a span of 4 bases. The CDR3 is 11 amino acids. Germline assignment: CDR1 WNHNN and CDR2 SYGVQD (reference sequence). CDR3 sequence reads: CASSDRNEQFF. The CDR3, as DNA: TGCGCCAGCAGTGACAGAAATGAGCAGTTCTTC.

This clone was observed a handful of times. V and J are TRBV6-1 and TRBJ1-5, with D tentatively TRBD1 (6 bases). V lost 4 bases and J 7 bases, leaving 14 bases between the germline ends. CDR1 and CDR2 (germline): MNHNS, SASEGT. The CDR3 consists of 14 residues. As DNA, the CDR3 is TGTGCCAGCAGTGTTGAGGGGGTCCGACAGCCCCAGCATTTT. Translated, it gives CASSVEGVRQPQHF.